This T cell receptor beta chain was obtained from a study of blood T cells in healthy people across ages. On the study more broadly: About one barcoded beta molecule per two T cells came from capture by template switching.

V gave up 4 bases and J gave up 7 bases; unmatched junction bases: 10. Germline V gene sequence: CDR1 SGHVS, CDR2 FQNEAQ. CDR3 length: 17 amino acids. A second PCR, run for roughly 7 to 11 cycles, used a sample-barcoded 5' primer plus a J-beta primer mix. Each cDNA was tagged by a template-switch adaptor containing 12 random nucleotides. MiXCR was run by TCRdb on the 5' RACE reads, yielding one entry per CDR3 protein. The repertoire holds around 870,000 distinct CDR3 sequences, 29% seen once, with around a sixth in the top ten. This clonotype has at least ten counts. The sequence derives from a woman of 80 years or more in good health. The specimen was blood. The chain joins TRBV7-8 to TRBJ2-3, with TRBD2 matching 14 bases. In DNA, the CDR3 is TGTGCCAGCAGCTCCTCGGGACTAGCGGGGGTAGTATATACGCAGTATTTT. Its protein is CASSSSGLAGVVYTQYF.